Presented here are 6 T cell receptor beta chains from one specimen sequenced in a study of blood T cells in healthy people across ages. A second PCR of about 7 to 11 cycles used a sample-barcoded 5' primer and a J-beta primer mix. Via MiXCR, TCRdb re-called the 5' RACE reads, giving one row per CDR3 protein. The table includes 1.5 million to 1.9 million distinct CDR3 sequences, approximately 43% detected once. Sample: blood. Source of these receptors: a woman between 18 and 29 years old in good health.

J is TRBJ2-7 and V is TRBV3-1; D call uncertain. The J call may be mistaken, given a closer DNA end match to TRBJ2-5. The CDR3 covers 14 residues. CDR1 and CDR2 from the germline V gene are LGHDT and YNNKEL (reference sequence). CDR3 region: CASSQDAPRETQYF. The CDR3 nucleotides read TGTGCCAGCAGCCAAGACGCGCCAAGAGAGACCCAGTACTTC.

This chain connects TRBV7-9 to TRBJ2-5; unclear D gene. V lost 5 bases and J lost 11, with 24 bases in between. Germline V gene data show CDR1 as SEHNR and CDR2 as FQNEAQ (reference sequence). This CDR3 comprises 15 residues. The CDR3 DNA reads TGTGCCAGCAGCCCTCGAGGAACGGCCTACAATGAGCAGTACTTC. It yields the protein CASSPRGTAYNEQYF.

This clonotype was observed a handful of times. The chain employs TRBV12-3 or TRBV12-4 and TRBJ2-1, with D perhaps matching TRBD1 or TRBD2 (6 bases each). The ends were cut back, 7 bases at V and 5 bases at J, with 18 bases in the middle. The CDR3 contains 15 residues. CDR3 in DNA: TGTGCCAGCACCTCTCGGGGGCAGGGAAACAATGAGCAGTTCTTC. Protein product: CASTSRGQGNNEQFF.

This clonotype was seen a few times. The chain employs TRBV11-2 and TRBJ2-1; D possibly corresponds to TRBD2 (5 bases). Germline CDR1 and CDR2: SGHAT and FQNNGV. The CDR3 is made up of 15 amino acids. Trimming pared 2 bases from V and 6 bases from J, leaving 14 bases between. CDR3 region: CASSLWTDQINEQFF. CDR3 in DNA: TGTGCCAGCAGCTTATGGACTGATCAGATCAATGAGCAGTTCTTC.

The chain links TRBV20-1 to TRBJ1-4; 10 bases align to TRBD1. This CDR3 comprises 13 residues. The V segment lost 3 bases and the J segment 9 bases; nucleotides outside the gene matches: 4. Germline V gene data show CDR1 as DFQATT and CDR2 as SNEGSKA (reference sequence). The CDR3 here is CSARTGGAKKLFF. In DNA form, the CDR3 reads TGCAGTGCTAGGACAGGGGGCGCGAAAAAACTGTTTTTT.

This clonotype occurred once. The V and J genes are TRBV4-3 and TRBJ2-4; D remains unclear. The J call may be in error: the DNA end matches TRBJ2-7 better. Germline assignment: CDR1 LGHNA and CDR2 YSLEER. There are 15 residues in the CDR3. The CDR3 here is CASSQVATVTYEQYF. CDR3 DNA sequence: TGCGCCAGCAGCCAAGTCGCGACCGTTACCTACGAGCAGTACTTC.